This T cell receptor delta chain appears in the sequencing data of a study of γδ T cells in repeated Plasmodium falciparum infection. Both TRG and TRD chains were sequenced from each sorted sample. TCRdb used CATT to re-call clones from the multiplex PCR reads. The sample yields approximately 50,000 delta-chain clones, about 2% seen once. CDR3 length: 15 amino acids. Per the germline V gene, CDR1 is TSWWSYY and CDR2 is QGS. This clone was observed many times. A read error is the likely source, as a far larger clone sits one nucleotide away. This CDR3 is also generated by other DNA sequences in the sample. Vgamma9/Vdelta2+ and Vdelta2-negative gammadelta T cells were flow-sorted from PBMC for bulk sequencing.

This TCR was sampled from a pool of human donors (malaria-infected and uninfected, not separated). V gene TRDV1 combines with J gene TRDJ1; a weak D match, TRDD3 (5 bases). The J gene, missing from TCRdb, was assigned here through DNA to germline matching. The sample consisted of gamma-delta T cells from blood. DNA of the CDR3: TGTGCTCTTGGGGAGGTACTAGGGGACACTGATAAACTCATCTTT. It encodes CALGEVLGDTDKLIF.